These T cell receptor beta chains were read from a single sample in a study of regulatory T cells in long-lasting Graves disease. A single record per CDR3 protein comes from TCRdb applying MiXCR to the multiplex PCR reads. This sample yields 650,000 to 700,000 distinct CDR3 sequences, of which roughly 30% are seen a single time; 35% to 55% belongs to the top ten. The specimen was peripheral blood mononuclear cells (PBMCs), collected when the disease was refractory, from a patient treated with antithyroid drugs. These receptors were taken from a female donor with Graves disease. Both conserved end residues are part of each CDR3. Each record gives: J gene, D gene, clone size, V gene, CDR3 length, CDR3 protein, CDR3 DNA. A D gene is named only where the DNA matches it firmly. The size field is filled for only some rows; it gives once, few, many or a size class.

J: TRBJ1-2
D: -
size: few
V: TRBV27
length: 12
CDR3: CASKAGPYGYTF
DNA: TGTGCCAGCAAGGCGGGACCTTACGGCTACACCTTC

J: TRBJ2-7
D: TRBD2
size: -
V: TRBV3-1
length: 15
CDR3: CASSQSSGRGYEQYF
DNA: TGTGCCAGCAGCCAAAGTAGCGGGAGGGGCTACGAGCAGTACTTC

J: TRBJ1-1
D: -
size: -
V: TRBV14
length: 15
CDR3: CASTLGGASNTEAFF
DNA: TGTGCCAGCACCCTGGGGGGGGCTTCGAACACTGAAGCTTTCTTT

J: TRBJ1-3
D: -
size: -
V: TRBV12-3/TRBV12-4
length: 13
CDR3: CASSFRRGDTIYF
DNA: TGTGCCAGCAGTTTTAGACGTGGGGACACCATATATTTT

J: TRBJ1-2
D: TRBD1
size: few
V: TRBV2
length: 14
CDR3: CASNRIGQAYGYTF
DNA: TGTGCCAGCAACCGAATCGGACAGGCCTATGGCTACACCTTC

J: TRBJ2-2
D: -
size: -
V: TRBV9
length: 17
CDR3: CASSVDGVRRNTGELFF
DNA: TGTGCCAGCAGCGTAGACGGCGTCCGGCGGAACACCGGGGAGCTGTTTTTT

J: TRBJ2-2
D: TRBD2
size: -
V: TRBV29-1
length: 14
CDR3: CSVVSSGRAGELFF
DNA: TGCAGCGTTGTTTCTAGCGGGAGGGCCGGGGAGCTGTTTTTT

J: TRBJ2-5
D: TRBD2
size: few
V: TRBV7-9
length: 15
CDR3: CASRGTMGSQETQYF
DNA: TGTGCCAGCAGAGGGACTATGGGCAGCCAAGAGACCCAGTACTTC

J: TRBJ2-5
D: -
size: -
V: TRBV7-3
length: 16
CDR3: CASSLTGGAAGETQYF
DNA: TGTGCCAGCAGCTTAACGGGTGGGGCGGCAGGGGAGACCCAGTACTTC

J: TRBJ2-2
D: TRBD1
size: -
V: TRBV11-2
length: 15
CDR3: CASSAGTGTTGELFF
DNA: TGTGCCAGCAGCGCCGGGACAGGGACGACCGGGGAGCTGTTTTTT

J: TRBJ1-1
D: -
size: -
V: TRBV29-1
length: 11
CDR3: CSVRSGTEAFF
DNA: TGCAGCGTTAGGTCGGGCACTGAAGCTTTCTTT

J: TRBJ1-5
D: -
size: -
V: TRBV10-2
length: 12
CDR3: CASSEINQPQHF
DNA: TGCGCCAGCAGTGAGATCAATCAGCCCCAGCATTTT

J: TRBJ2-7
D: TRBD1
size: -
V: TRBV20-1
length: 15
CDR3: CSARDVDRGLYEQYF
DNA: TGCAGTGCTAGAGATGTGGACAGGGGGCTCTACGAGCAGTACTTC

J: TRBJ1-2
D: TRBD1
size: few
V: TRBV5-6
length: 14
CDR3: CASSPVRGRNGYTF
DNA: TGTGCCAGCAGCCCGGTCAGGGGGCGTAATGGCTACACCTTC